Listed below are T cell receptor beta chains from one sample, sequenced in a study of regulatory T cells in long-lasting Graves disease. TCRdb called the multiplex PCR reads again in MiXCR, with one record for every CDR3 protein. The sample includes 440,000 or so distinct CDR3 sequences, 15% of them seen just once. The same specimen was also included in a second study, on T cells in Graves' hyperthyroidism and ophthalmopathy.

The starting material was peripheral blood mononuclear cells (PBMCs), obtained at new diagnosis, from a patient treated with antithyroid drugs. Receptors originate from a woman in her 30s with Graves disease. Both conserved end residues are trimmed from each CDR3.

TRBV2,TRBJ2-5,ASRVQDLAIQETQY
TRBV20-1,TRBJ1-2,SAKGTGYT
TRBV20-1,TRBJ2-2,SARAAGRVTGELF
TRBV29-1,TRBJ2-7,SAVNAKDSTSYEQY
TRBV10-3,TRBJ1-1,AIMGRDTEAF
TRBV30,TRBJ1-5,AWSAGLLNQPQH
TRBV11-2,TRBJ2-5,ASQGEGQGEETQY
TRBV7-9,TRBJ2-7,ASSSGGGWYEQY
TRBV11-3,TRBJ1-6,ASSRGTVIGPSPLH
TRBV6-1,TRBJ2-2,ASRTPRTGALAGELF
TRBV12-3/TRBV12-4,TRBJ2-1,ATEGTGGAVQF
TRBV28,TRBJ2-3,ASTRRIEKGDTQY
TRBV29-1,TRBJ2-1,SVGLAGGWNEQF
TRBV29-1,TRBJ2-7,SVDSGRAGEQY
TRBV3-1,TRBJ2-5,ASSQGIRETQY
TRBV9,TRBJ2-7,ASSVDGKGGEQY
TRBV29-1,TRBJ2-3,SVEDQVKWLTGARADTQY
TRBV11-2,TRBJ2-1,ASSYGHGGYNEQF
TRBV6-1,TRBJ1-3,ASTRGEVSGNTIY
TRBV5-1,TRBJ1-2,ATATSGGNYGYT
TRBV24-1,TRBJ1-5,ATSDAGESKPQH
TRBV2,TRBJ2-1,AGGTSGSSYNEQF
TRBV2,TRBJ2-2,ARSTGTGGMNTGELF
TRBV29-1,TRBJ2-5,SVEDLDRNGETQY
TRBV20-1,TRBJ2-3,SARGPWTSGIDTQY
TRBV18,TRBJ1-4,ASSARGVGEKLF
TRBV25-1,TRBJ1-3,ASSEGTGMSGNTIY
TRBV5-1,TRBJ2-7,ASSQIESYEQY